This T cell receptor (beta chain) was sequenced during a study of persistence of HIV-infected CD4 T cells (dated by TCRdb to 2019 to 2021). Regarding the complete study: Suppressive ART had been received by participants for a median of roughly 8 years. Peripheral blood samples of up to roughly 200 mL were obtained at multiple time points, with the exception of two participants, for whom leukapheresis was performed at a single time point. Anti-CD3/anti-CD28 stimulation activated a higher proportion of cells, with a lower memory fraction, than antigen stimulation. CMV- and HIV-1 Gag-responding CD4+ T cells were isolated from ART-treated individuals so that antigen-driven clonal expansion of HIV-1-infected cells could be examined. The clonality of all cells in each sorted population was assessed by TCRbeta sequencing, whereas the clonality of infected cells was assessed by proviral sequencing. The TCR cluster analysis across participants included roughly eight participants for CMV and six or seven participants for Gag. Overall results and qualifications from the work: Only a small number of individuals took part in the study, and the range of antigens tested was limited. Antigen-responding cells were enriched for expanded CDR3beta sequences that were degenerate, which suggests that CD4+ responses to CMV and Gag underwent convergent selection. Bulk TCR analyses could not be limited to the rare CMV-responding cells that actually contained HIV-1 proviruses. Within the same sorted populations, TCR oligoclonality correlated with proviral oligoclonality. Significantly lower TCRbeta richness was observed in CMV- and Gag-responding cells than in anti-CD3/anti-CD28-responding cells, and higher oligoclonality was observed in CMV-responding cells than in CD3/CD28-stimulated and Gag-responding cells.

According to the study, the label for this sample's treatment or condition signals: suppressive antiretroviral therapy. As a nonspecific positive control representing the CD4+ T cell repertoire, the cells were stimulated with anti-CD3/anti-CD28 magnetic beads. Responding CD4+ T cells were sorted by upregulation of both CD40 ligand and CD69. Participants were HIV-1-infected adults who started suppressive ART during chronic infection. For at least 4 years, participants had undetectable plasma HIV-1 RNA, below 50 copies/mL. To be included, a participant needed positive CMV serology and a CD4+ T cell count above 400 cells/uL. Before stimulation, PBMCs were isolated using density centrifugation and depleted of CD8+ T cells. For under 20 hours, the CD8-depleted PBMCs were stimulated with anti-CD28/CD49d costimulation, a CD40-blocking antibody, and enfuvirtide to prevent new infections. Sorting was done on either a Beckman Coulter MoFlo Legacy or an XDP sorter, and propidium iodide was used to exclude dead cells. Genomic DNA was extracted with the QIAamp DNA Mini Kit for samples above one million cells, otherwise with the Quick-DNA Microprep Kit.

This clone was seen only a few times. Its antigen has not been determined. The input lacks base qualities; no much larger clone sits a single base away. The immunoSEQ hsTCRB assay version 4 in survey mode was used to sequence TCRbeta repertoires from genomic DNA. For TCRbeta sequencing, genomic DNA was diluted to 9.5 to 10 ng/uL, with up to about 1 ug used per sample. The original methods were these. ImmunoSeq Analyzer 3.0 was used for analysis of TCRbeta data, and diversity was computed on productive nucleotide rearrangements. Using the Immunarch R package, lower-bound TCR diversity was estimated with the improved Chao index and clonality was estimated with the Gini coefficient. Nucleotide rearrangements that differed but encoded the same CDR3beta amino acid sequence were counted as separate clonotypes. Differential abundance analysis identified TCRbeta sequences significantly enriched in antigen-responding cells relative to anti-CD3/anti-CD28-activated cells. TCRs were clustered by predicted peptide-MHC specificity with GLIPH2, both within individual participants and across merged participant data sets. TCRdb holds this immuneACCESS table with in-frame rearrangements only. Some clones are missing; in checked studies, unresolved V genes explain under half, and the rest has no known cause. For V, J and clone size, that table is used; D and trimming come from the DNA. A total of 40,000 to 45,000 clones appear in this sample, about 89% of them only once. Jointly, the top ten make up approximately 0.93% of the sample.

The junction shows trimming of 6 bases on V and 1 base on J, plus 10 bases between the germline ends. CDR1 is given as MNHEY and CDR2 as SVGAGI, both from the germline V gene. The cysteine opens and the phenylalanine closes a CDR3 of 13 amino acids. Only the CDR3 region is kept as DNA, spanning 39 bases read in frame from base 1. This receptor was taken from an adult man with HIV who was CMV-seropositive. Here the chain combines TRBV6-5 and TRBJ2-7; TRBD1 might be the D gene, on 6 matching bases. Material: CD4+ T cells sorted from PBMCs after approximately 19-hour stimulation, obtained from a patient who received antiretroviral therapy. Taken with the paper, the label for cell subset or site translates to: CD40L+CD69+ CD4 T cells responding to anti-CD3/anti-CD28 beads, representing the overall repertoire. The CDR3 reads CASRRTESYEQYF. The sequenced DNA is TGTGCCAGCAGGCGGACAGAATCCTACGAGCAGTACTTC.